Below, 7 T cell receptor beta chains from the same sample are listed, as sequenced in a study of T cell responses to AZD1222 COVID-19 vaccine. The protocol was immunoSEQ multiplex PCR, while the TCRdb copy is restricted to in-frame clones and leaves out a portion. The sample carries 120,000 or so clones, about 87% recorded once. The source material was peripheral blood, sampled on day 0 of AZD1222 vaccination. These receptors originate from an adult in good health.

This chain's CDR3 is CASSPNRDSGYTF. CDR3 bases: TGTGCCAGCTCACCTAACAGGGATTCAGGCTACACCTTC. The gene calls are TRBV18 and TRBJ1-2, with D possibly matching TRBD1 (6 bases). Trimming pared 3 bases from V and 8 bases from J, leaving 13 bases between. CDR1 is KGHSH, CDR2 LQKENI, per germline. There are 13 residues in the CDR3.

CDR3 loop: CASRVGNQPQHF. The CDR3 nucleotides read TGTGCCAGCAGGGTCGGCAATCAGCCCCAGCATTTT. The rearrangement uses TRBV6-5 and TRBJ1-5; no clear D. V lost 6 bases and J lost 2, with 5 bases in between. The CDR3 is 12 residues long. The germline V gene encodes CDR1 MNHEY and CDR2 SVGAGI.

V usage is TRBV16 and J usage is TRBJ1-3; no clear D gene. The V and J ends lost 1 base and 0 bases respectively, with 10 bases between them. This CDR3 is built from 16 residues. The germline V gene encodes CDR1 KGHSY and CDR2 FQNENV. As DNA, the CDR3 is TGTGCCAGCAGCCAATACCCGGTGAGCTCTGGAAACACCATATATTTT. Its translation is CASSQYPVSSGNTIYF. Combining the CDR3 with reference TRBV16 and TRBJ1-3 gives the whole variable domain GEEVAQTPKHLVRGEGQKAKLYCAPIKGHSYVFWYQQVLKNEFKFLISFQNENVFDETGMPKERFSAKCLPNSPCSLEIQATKLEDSAVYFCASSQYPVSSGNTIYFGEGSWLTVV.

The chain couples TRBV5-5 to TRBJ2-6; tentatively, D is TRBD2 (5 bases). V was cut by 0 bases and J by 0 bases, with 7 bases left in between. From germline, CDR1 is SGHKS and CDR2 YYEKEE (reference sequence). This CDR3 has 16 residues. CDR3 loop: CASSLAGSSGANVLTF. CDR3 DNA: TGTGCCAGCAGCTTGGCGGGGAGCTCTGGGGCCAACGTCCTGACTTTC.

CDR3 nucleotide sequence: TGTGCCAGCCACGAGGCAGCTAACTATGGCTACACCTTC. It yields the protein CASHEAANYGYTF. V is TRBV2 and J is TRBJ1-2, with unresolved D. V was clipped by 8 bases and J by 0 bases, with 10 bases between them. The CDR3 extends over 13 amino acids. The V gene's germline CDR1 is SNHLY and CDR2 FYNNEI.

The rearrangement uses TRBV5-4 and TRBJ1-5; D is possibly TRBD1 (6 bases). Between the trimmed V and J ends, which lost 2 bases and 5 bases, there was a span of 11 bases. This CDR3 region has 14 residues. Per germline, CDR1 SGHNT and CDR2 YYREEE (reference sequence). The CDR3 bases are TGTGCCAGCAGCTTTGGGGGGGCGGATCAGCCCCAGCATTTT. Protein: CASSFGGADQPQHF.

The chain joins TRBV10-1 to TRBJ2-5; 9 bases match TRBD1. This CDR3 spans 14 amino acids. Germline V gene sequence: CDR1 WNHNN, CDR2 SYGVQD (reference sequence). With 6 bases clipped from V and 5 bases from J, the junction kept 7 bases outside the gene matches. The CDR3 here is CASSSQGARETQYF. The CDR3 DNA is TGCGCCAGCAGCTCACAGGGGGCGCGGGAGACCCAGTACTTC.